This TCR beta chain was recorded in a study of T-cell memory formation after mild COVID-19. Notes on the study in general: Contracting CD4+ clones lay largely in CM and EM, with CD8+ ones residing in EMRA. Clones shrinking between day 15 and 85 showed a balanced CD4/CD8 split, and those that grew later tilted toward CD4+. Memory cells collected pre-infection included some clones that later responded, suggesting cross-reactive memory joined.

This clonotype was counted only a few times. What it binds is unknown. Germline CDR1 reads SGHAT; CDR2 reads FQNNGV. V gave up 4 bases and J gave up 4 bases, with 15 bases separating them. This CDR3 region has 15 residues. Constant-segment primers served in 5'RACE that generated TCR alpha and TCR beta cDNA libraries bearing sample barcodes and UMIs. TCRdb re-derived calls from the 5' RACE reads in MiXCR, one entry per CDR3 protein. The data show roughly 600,000 distinct CDR3 sequences, more than 15% seen once. The receptor's source is an adult woman who had mild COVID-19 (a few samples of this study predate the infection). Cell type and time point are not known. V usage is TRBV11-2 and J usage is TRBJ2-3; D might be TRBD1 (8 bases). Sequencing was carried out using PBMCs or a T cell subset sorted from them (not recorded which). The CDR3 DNA reads TGTGCCAGCAGCTCCTACAGGGGGAGGGCAGATACGCAGTATTTT. Residues: CASSSYRGRADTQYF.